This T cell receptor (beta chain) was captured in a study of regulatory T cells in long-lasting Graves disease. Study-wide points: Persistent patients shared more public clonotypes (about 2,800) than newly diagnosed patients (about 1,000).

Time point defined: newly diagnosed GD, antithyroid drugs for less than 3 months. Following extraction of RNA from PBMCs, that RNA was used to make the TCR library. Both iRepertoire HTBI primers and Arm-PCR of CDR3 regions were used to build the TCR beta libraries. TCRdb re-derived calls from the multiplex PCR reads in MiXCR, one entry per CDR3 protein. The repertoire holds 600,000 to 650,000 distinct CDR3 sequences, with 15% to 20% as singletons. This clonotype was counted only a few times. Its antigen is unknown. The sample was also linked to a second study, of T cells in Graves' hyperthyroidism and ophthalmopathy. From that second work: HTBI primers were employed in a first-round RT-PCR of the TCR CDR3.

Sequencing used peripheral blood mononuclear cells (PBMCs), obtained at new diagnosis, from a patient treated with antithyroid drugs. The TCR sequence derives from a woman aged 25 to 39 with Graves disease.

The CDR3 DNA follows: TGTGCCAGCAGTTGGGGAGGGGAAGCTTTCTTT. Its translation: CASSWGGEAFF. V usage is TRBV6-5 and J usage is TRBJ1-1; the D is unclear. Germline V gene sequence: CDR1 MNHEY, CDR2 SVGAGI. Trimming shortened V by 4 bases and J by 8 bases, and 8 bases separated the two germline ends. There are 11 residues in the CDR3.